This TCR beta chain was sequenced for a study of PD-1 blockade in mismatch repair-deficient tumors. Study-wide points: Tumor-resident clones, often absent from pretreatment blood, expanded after pembrolizumab and then contracted.

A remark on this clone: Its antigen remains unknown.

Profiled with immunoSEQ multiplex PCR; TCRdb holds only in-frame clones, not every one. This repertoire shows 120,000 or so clones, 86% found once; its top ten account for about 13%. Mismatch repair deficiency was confirmed in all patients, by PCR or immunohistochemistry. TCR sequencing covered a few patients who responded to pembrolizumab. Germline V gene data show CDR1 as MNHEY and CDR2 as SMNVEV (reference sequence). With 6 bases clipped from V and 3 bases from J, the junction kept 7 bases outside the gene matches. The CDR3 sequence is 15 residues long. This sample comprised peripheral blood, obtained 44 weeks after starting pembrolizumab. This receptor was taken from an adult with mismatch repair-deficient cancer. J is TRBJ2-1 and V is TRBV27; TRBD1 agrees at 8 bases. CDR3 region: CASRRTGIGYNEQFF. In nucleotides, the CDR3 is TGTGCCAGCAGAAGGACAGGGATCGGCTACAATGAGCAGTTCTTC.